This T cell receptor (beta chain) comes out of a study of blood T cells in healthy people across ages. General study points: Unsorted PBMCs blocked a conclusive comparison of naive and antigen-experienced cells.

Germline assignment: CDR1 LNHDA and CDR2 SQIVND (reference sequence). The V segment lost 6 bases and the J segment 6 bases; nucleotides outside the gene matches: 7. The CDR3 has 14 residues. It was with a sample-barcoded 5' primer and a J-beta primer mix that a second PCR of roughly 7 to 12 cycles was run. TCRdb recomputed calls from the 5' RACE reads with MiXCR, one row per CDR3 protein. This sample carries hundreds of thousands of distinct CDR3 sequences, 21% of them seen once, and the ten largest clones take roughly 3.6%. Notes on this clonotype: The antigen remains unidentified.

No fewer than 7 million PBMCs went into each sample. Sequencing input: blood. The V and J genes are TRBV19 and TRBJ2-3, with 9 bases aligning to TRBD1. The sequence derives from a man between 65 and 85 years old in good health. This chain's CDR3 is CASSRDRGYDTQYF. The CDR3 DNA follows: TGTGCCAGTAGCCGAGACAGGGGGTATGATACGCAGTATTTT.